These T cell receptor beta chains were read from a single sample in a study of Graves' ophthalmopathy and Graves' hyperthyroidism. TCRdb processed the multiplex PCR reads anew with MiXCR; each CDR3 protein has one entry. This table has 580,000 or so distinct CDR3 sequences, under 45% appearing once. Sample: peripheral blood or thyroid tissue (not recorded which). The receptors shown here come from an adult man with Graves' hyperthyroidism. Both conserved end residues are part of each CDR3. A D gene is named only where the DNA matches it firmly. Clone size, where shown, is once, few, many, or a class for clones that have expanded.

CDR3nt,CDR3aa,abundance,d_gene,j_gene,v_gene
TGCGCCAGCAGTGACGGGGTGGGACCCAACAATGAGCAGTTCTTC,CASSDGVGPNNEQFF,once,NA,TRBJ2-1,TRBV10-1
TGTGCCAGCAGCCCAGGGCAGGCGTCAAATTCACCCCTCCACTTT,CASSPGQASNSPLHF,NA,NA,TRBJ1-6,TRBV7-9
TGCGGCGCCCAACAGGGGGCGGCCACTGAAGCTTTCTTT,CGAQQGAATEAFF,NA,TRBD1,TRBJ1-1,TRBV29-1
TGTGCCAGCAGTGATCAGGGGTCCGGGGAGCTGTTTTTT,CASSDQGSGELFF,NA,NA,TRBJ2-2,TRBV2
TGTGCCAGCAGTTATAACCGGGACAGCAAGAACACTGAAGCTTTCTTT,CASSYNRDSKNTEAFF,many,TRBD1,TRBJ1-1,TRBV27
TGTGCCAGTAGAGGACTGTGGACTAATGAAAAACTGTTTTTT,CASRGLWTNEKLFF,NA,NA,TRBJ1-4,TRBV19
TGTGCCAGCAGCCAACAAACTGAAGCTTTCTTT,CASSQQTEAFF,many,NA,TRBJ1-1,TRBV5-5
TGTGCCATCAGTGAGTCGCTGGGATTGGACTATGGCTACACCATATATTTT,CAISESLGLDYGYTIYF,NA,NA,TRBJ1-3,TRBV10-3
TGCAGCGTTTCACCCACAGGGACCTCTGGAAACACCATATATTTT,CSVSPTGTSGNTIYF,NA,NA,TRBJ1-3,TRBV29-1
TGTGCCATCAGTGACCAGGGGCAGAATTCACCCCTCCACTTT,CAISDQGQNSPLHF,many,NA,TRBJ1-6,TRBV10-3
TGTGCCAGCAGTTACTCGTTCAGGGCCCTATCCCTCCACTTT,CASSYSFRALSLHF,many,NA,TRBJ1-6,TRBV6-5
TGTGCCAGTAGTTCCCCGGGACGGGGGGACGCCGGGGAGCTGTTTTTT,CASSSPGRGDAGELFF,few,TRBD2,TRBJ2-2,TRBV19
TGCGCCAGCAGCTCCCCTAGCGGGACCGAAACCCAGTACTTC,CASSSPSGTETQYF,NA,TRBD2,TRBJ2-5,TRBV4-1
TGTGCCAGCAGCCGAGGGACAGGTCCCCTAGACCCTTTC,CASSRGTGPLDPF,NA,TRBD1,TRBJ1-2,TRBV5-6
TGTGCCTGGATAGGGCTAGGGGGAGAGACCCAGTACTTC,CAWIGLGGETQYF,NA,NA,TRBJ2-5,TRBV30
TGTGCCAGCAGCCAAGATCAAGTAAGGGCGCTGGATGGCTACACCTTC,CASSQDQVRALDGYTF,NA,NA,TRBJ1-2,TRBV9
TGTGCCATCAGTGGACTGAGCGGGGCAAACGTCCTGACTTTC,CAISGLSGANVLTF,NA,TRBD2,TRBJ2-6,TRBV10-3
TGTGCCACCAGAGGGTCCACGCCAAACACAGATACGCAGTATTTT,CATRGSTPNTDTQYF,NA,NA,TRBJ2-3,TRBV24-1
TGTGCCAGCAGTTACTCGGGGTATCGCAGGGAACAGAACTATGGCTACACCTTC,CASSYSGYRREQNYGYTF,NA,NA,TRBJ1-2,TRBV6-5
TGTGCCTGGAGTTTCCGAGGGACTAGCGACTCCTACGAGCAGTACTTC,CAWSFRGTSDSYEQYF,few,TRBD2,TRBJ2-7,TRBV30
TGTGCCAGCAGTGAAGACACCAGGTTTAGCTATGGCTACACCTTC,CASSEDTRFSYGYTF,many,NA,TRBJ1-2,TRBV2
TGCAGTGGAGGGACTAGCGGGAGGGGGAGCGATACGCAGTATTTT,CSGGTSGRGSDTQYF,NA,TRBD2,TRBJ2-3,TRBV20-1
TGTGCCAGCAGCCCCCCCTTGACTTCTTACACCGGGGAGCTGTTTTTT,CASSPPLTSYTGELFF,many,NA,TRBJ2-2,TRBV9
TGTGCCAGCAGTTTGATCGCAGGGGGGGAGTACTTC,CASSLIAGGEYF,many,NA,TRBJ2-7,TRBV28
TGCAGCTCAAAGACAGGGGTGAACAATGACTATGGCTACACCTTC,CSSKTGVNNDYGYTF,NA,TRBD1,TRBJ1-2,TRBV29-1
TGTGCGACTAGCGGGAGTCATACGCAGTATTTT,CATSGSHTQYF,many,TRBD2,TRBJ2-3,TRBV10-1
TGCAGTGCTAGCCGATTCGGGACAGGGGTCAACACTGAAGCTTTCTTT,CSASRFGTGVNTEAFF,many,TRBD1,TRBJ1-1,TRBV20-1
TGTGCCAGCAGCGCGTCCGGGACAGGGGGCGAGCAGTACTTC,CASSASGTGGEQYF,many,TRBD1,TRBJ2-7,TRBV6-2/TRBV6-3
TGTGCCAGCAGCACCGTTACTTTCCGAGGTGGCACTGAAGCTTTCTTT,CASSTVTFRGGTEAFF,many,NA,TRBJ1-1,TRBV12-3/TRBV12-4
TGTGCCAGCTCACCGACCCCCCGGGCAGGGGGCAGAGAGACCCAGTACTTC,CASSPTPRAGGRETQYF,NA,TRBD1,TRBJ2-5,TRBV7-8
TGTGCCAGCAGCTCAACTAGCGGGAGTGTCTACAATGAGCAGTTCTTC,CASSSTSGSVYNEQFF,NA,TRBD2,TRBJ2-1,TRBV5-1
TGCAGCGTTGATACCGGGACAGGGGGCGGCTACACCTTC,CSVDTGTGGGYTF,NA,TRBD1,TRBJ1-2,TRBV29-1
TGTGCCATCAGTGACAGAGACTACGAGCAGTACTTC,CAISDRDYEQYF,NA,NA,TRBJ2-7,TRBV10-3
TGTGCCAGCAGTTTATCTAGACAGTCCTACGAGCAGTACTTC,CASSLSRQSYEQYF,many,NA,TRBJ2-7,TRBV27
TGTGCCAGCAGCTTAAGTGTGGGAAGAGATGGCTACACCTTC,CASSLSVGRDGYTF,NA,NA,TRBJ1-2,TRBV7-9
TGCAGTGCTAGAGATTCTGGGGTAACCGCGCCCCAGCATTTT,CSARDSGVTAPQHF,many,NA,TRBJ1-5,TRBV20-1
TGTGCCACCACAGGGACTCGGGGCCCTGGGGCCAACGTCCTGACTTTC,CATTGTRGPGANVLTF,many,NA,TRBJ2-6,TRBV24-1
TGTGCCACCAGCTCAGACAGAAACTATGGCTACACCTTC,CATSSDRNYGYTF,NA,NA,TRBJ1-2,TRBV15
TGTGCCGGGGGGGTCCGGGATGAAGCTTTCTTT,CAGGVRDEAFF,many,NA,TRBJ1-1,TRBV2
TGTGCCACCAGCAGCTTGAGACAGGGGGCGAGGGAGCAGTACTTC,CATSSLRQGAREQYF,NA,TRBD1,TRBJ2-7,TRBV15
TGTGCCTGGAGTGTAACCAGCAATCAGCCCCAGCATTTT,CAWSVTSNQPQHF,NA,NA,TRBJ1-5,TRBV30
TGCAGTGCTAGACCCCAATCCCCTCTCTATGGCTACACCTTC,CSARPQSPLYGYTF,NA,NA,TRBJ1-2,TRBV20-1
TGTGCCAGCACCCTTGGCCCCGGGGAGCTGTTTTTT,CASTLGPGELFF,few,NA,TRBJ2-2,TRBV7-2